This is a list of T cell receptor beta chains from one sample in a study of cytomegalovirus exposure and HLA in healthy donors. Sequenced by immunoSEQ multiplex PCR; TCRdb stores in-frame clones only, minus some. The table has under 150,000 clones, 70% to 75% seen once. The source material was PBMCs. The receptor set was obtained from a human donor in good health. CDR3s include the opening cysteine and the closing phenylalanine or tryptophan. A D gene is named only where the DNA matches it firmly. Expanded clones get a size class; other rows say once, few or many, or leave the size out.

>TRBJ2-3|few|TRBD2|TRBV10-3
TGTGCCATCAGTGAAGGGTGGGGGGGAAGCACAGATACGCAGTATTTT
CAISEGWGGSTDTQYF
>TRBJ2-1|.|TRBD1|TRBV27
TGTGCCAGCAGTATTCCGGGACAGCTATGGAATGAGCAGTTCTTC
CASSIPGQLWNEQFF
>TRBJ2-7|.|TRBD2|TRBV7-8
TGTGCCAGCAGCCTAAGGACTAGCTTCGCCCACGAGCAGTACTTC
CASSLRTSFAHEQYF
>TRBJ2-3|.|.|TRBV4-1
TGCGCCAGCAGCCGAGGCTCTACAGATACGCAGTATTTT
CASSRGSTDTQYF
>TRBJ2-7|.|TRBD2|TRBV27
TGTGCCAGCAGTTCCACGACTAGCGGGGGTACCTACGAGCAGTACTTC
CASSSTTSGGTYEQYF
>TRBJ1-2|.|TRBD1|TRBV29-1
TGCAGCGTTGAGACAGGGGGCGGCTACACCTTC
CSVETGGGYTF
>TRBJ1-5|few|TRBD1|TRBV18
TGTGCCAGCTCACCACGAGTCGGGACAGGTACAACGGATCAGCCCCAGCATTTT
CASSPRVGTGTTDQPQHF
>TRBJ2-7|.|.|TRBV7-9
TGTGCCAGCAGCTTCCAGGTTGGAGAGCAGTACTTC
CASSFQVGEQYF
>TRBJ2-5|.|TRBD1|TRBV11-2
TGTGCCAGCAGCCAGGGGGTTTTGGTGACCCAGTACTTC
CASSQGVLVTQYF
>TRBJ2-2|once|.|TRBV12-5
TGTGCTAGTGGTTTGGTTTATAGCGGAAGAAACACCGGGGAGCTGTTTTTT
CASGLVYSGRNTGELFF
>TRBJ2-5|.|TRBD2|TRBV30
TGTGCCTGGAGAAATAGCGGGAGGTACCAAGAGACCCAGTACTTC
CAWRNSGRYQETQYF
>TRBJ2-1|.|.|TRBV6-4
TGTGCCAGCAGTGAAGTTGTGGGGGCCGGTGGTGAGCAGTTCTTC
CASSEVVGAGGEQFF
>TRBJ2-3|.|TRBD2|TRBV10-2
TGCGCCAGCACCCCGGGACTAGCGGGGGGGCAAGATACGCAGTATTTT
CASTPGLAGGQDTQYF
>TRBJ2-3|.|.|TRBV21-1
TGTGCCAGCAGCAAGGGAGGGGACCCTAGCACAGATACGCAGTATTTT
CASSKGGDPSTDTQYF
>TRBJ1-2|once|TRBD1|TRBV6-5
TGTGCCAGCAGTGGACCGGGACAGGGTAGCTCAGGCTACACCTTC
CASSGPGQGSSGYTF
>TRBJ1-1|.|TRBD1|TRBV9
TGTGCCAGCAGCGTAGTGGGGGACAGTGAAGCTTTCTTT
CASSVVGDSEAFF
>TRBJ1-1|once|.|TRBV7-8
TGTGCCAGCAGCCTGTCGGTGAGGGCCATGAACACTGAAGCTTTCTTT
CASSLSVRAMNTEAFF
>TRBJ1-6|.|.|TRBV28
TGTGCCAGCAGTTTATGGGGGGCTAATTCACCCCTCCACTTT
CASSLWGANSPLHF
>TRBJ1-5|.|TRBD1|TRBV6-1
TGTGCCAGCAGTGAATATCTACAGGGGGGTCAGCCCCAGCATTTT
CASSEYLQGGQPQHF
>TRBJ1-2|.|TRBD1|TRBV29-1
TGCAGCGTTTTGACAGGGTTGATTCCTGGCTACACCTTC
CSVLTGLIPGYTF
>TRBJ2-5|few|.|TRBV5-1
TGCGCCAGCAGCTTATTGGGGCAGGGCGGTACGCAAGAGACCCAGTACTTC
CASSLLGQGGTQETQYF
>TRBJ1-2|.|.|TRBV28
TGTGCCAGCAGTACTCTGGACATCATTAACTATGGCTACACCTTC
CASSTLDIINYGYTF
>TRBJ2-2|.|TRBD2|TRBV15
TGTGCCACCAGCAGAGAGGTTAGGGCTAGCGGGAGGAACACCGGGGAGCTGTTTTTT
CATSREVRASGRNTGELFF
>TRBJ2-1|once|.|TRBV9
TGTGCCAGCAGCCCCCCCAGCTCCTACAATGAGCAGTTCTTC
CASSPPSSYNEQFF
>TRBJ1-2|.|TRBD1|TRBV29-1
TGCAGCGTTGTGGGTGGGACAGGGGCGGATGGCTACACCTTC
CSVVGGTGADGYTF
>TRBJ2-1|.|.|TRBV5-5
TGTGCCAGCAGCTTGGTAACAGGGTTTTCAAATGAGCAGTTCTTC
CASSLVTGFSNEQFF
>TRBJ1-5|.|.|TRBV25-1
TGTGCCAGCAGTGACTCCGTGGGCCCGGGGCAGCCCCAGCATTTT
CASSDSVGPGQPQHF
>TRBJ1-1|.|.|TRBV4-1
TGCGCCAGCAGCCATACAGGGAGGGAAGACACTGAAGCTTTCTTT
CASSHTGREDTEAFF
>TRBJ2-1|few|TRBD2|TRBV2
TGTGCCAGCAGGCCTACTAGCGGGGGGGTAAATGAGCAGTTCTTC
CASRPTSGGVNEQFF
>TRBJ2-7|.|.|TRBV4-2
TGTGCCAGCAGCCAAGATCGCGGGCTAAGCTCCTACGAGCAGTACTTC
CASSQDRGLSSYEQYF
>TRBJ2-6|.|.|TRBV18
TGTGCCAGCTCACCGATGTTGGCGGGCTCTGGGGCCAACGTCCTGACTTTC
CASSPMLAGSGANVLTF
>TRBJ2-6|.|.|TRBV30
TGTGCCTGGGTCACAGGCTCTGGGGCCAACGTCCTGACTTTC
CAWVTGSGANVLTF
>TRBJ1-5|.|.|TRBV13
TGTGCCAGCAGCTTAGGTCCAGGGAGCAATCAGCCCCAGCATTTT
CASSLGPGSNQPQHF
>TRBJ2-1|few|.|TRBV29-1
TGCAGCGTGTCCAGAGGCTTTTACAATGAGCAGTTCTTC
CSVSRGFYNEQFF
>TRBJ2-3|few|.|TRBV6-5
TGTGCCAGCAGCTCGGGTCTCACAGATACGCAGTATTTT
CASSSGLTDTQYF
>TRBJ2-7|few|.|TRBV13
TGTGCCAGCAGCTCCCAACCAGACAGCCACGAGCAGTACTTC
CASSSQPDSHEQYF
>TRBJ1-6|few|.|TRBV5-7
TGTGCCAGCAGATCCGGACAGCAGAATTCACCCCTCCACTTT
CASRSGQQNSPLHF
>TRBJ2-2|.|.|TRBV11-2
TGTGCCAGCAGCTTAAGTGGGGCAGGGACCGGGGAGCTGTTTTTT
CASSLSGAGTGELFF
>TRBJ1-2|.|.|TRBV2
TGTGCCAGCAGTGAAGCTCCAGGGAACTATGGCTACACCTTC
CASSEAPGNYGYTF
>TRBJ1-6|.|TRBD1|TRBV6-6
TGTGCCAGCAGGCCCCAGGGGGGCAATTCACCCCTCCACTTT
CASRPQGGNSPLHF
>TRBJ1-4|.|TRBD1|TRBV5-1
TGCGCCAGCAGCTTGGGACAGGGCGAAAATGAAAAACTGTTTTTT
CASSLGQGENEKLFF
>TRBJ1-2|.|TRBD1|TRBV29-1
TGCAGCGTCGGACAGGGGGCAGGCTATGGCTACACCTTC
CSVGQGAGYGYTF
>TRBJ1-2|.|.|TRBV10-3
TGTGCCATCAGTGTGTTCGGGGGTGGACATGGCTACACCTTC
CAISVFGGGHGYTF
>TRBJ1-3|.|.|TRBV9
TGTGCCAGCAGCTTCCGGAGCTCTGGAAACACCATATATTTT
CASSFRSSGNTIYF
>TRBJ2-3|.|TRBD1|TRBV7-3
TGTGCCAGCAGCAGCCGGGACAGTGGAGATACGCAGTATTTT
CASSSRDSGDTQYF
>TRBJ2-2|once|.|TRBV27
TGTGCCAGCACTATACTTGAGGCCGGGGGGACAACGGGCACCGGGGAGCTGTTTTTT
CASTILEAGGTTGTGELFF
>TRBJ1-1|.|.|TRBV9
TGTGCCAGCAGCGTAGCTGGGAGGAACACTGAAGCTTTCTTT
CASSVAGRNTEAFF
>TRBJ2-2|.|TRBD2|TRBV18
TGTGCCAGCTCACCATCAGCGGGGGATCCGAACACCGGGGAGCTGTTTTTT
CASSPSAGDPNTGELFF
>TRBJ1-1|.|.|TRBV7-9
TGTGCCAGCAGCCCTCGTTTAGTCACGGAAGCTTTCTTT
CASSPRLVTEAFF
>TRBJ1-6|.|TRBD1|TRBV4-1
TGCGCCAGCAGCCGTGGGACAGGGGGTAATTCGCCCCTCCACTTT
CASSRGTGGNSPLHF
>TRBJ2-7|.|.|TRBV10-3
TGTGCCATCAGTGAGGGAGGGTACGAGCAGTACTTC
CAISEGGYEQYF
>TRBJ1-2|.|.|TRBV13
TGTGCCAGCAGCTTTCCGCGGGGCTATGGCTACACCTTC
CASSFPRGYGYTF
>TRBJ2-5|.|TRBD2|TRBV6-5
TGTGCCAGCAGTGGACTAGCGGGAGCTCTGGAGACCCAGTACTTC
CASSGLAGALETQYF
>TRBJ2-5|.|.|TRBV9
TGTGCCAGCAGCACAGGTTCGGAGACCCAGTACTTC
CASSTGSETQYF
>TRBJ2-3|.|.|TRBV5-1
TGCGCCAGCAGCTTGTGGGTGGGGGGAACAGATACGCAGTATTTT
CASSLWVGGTDTQYF
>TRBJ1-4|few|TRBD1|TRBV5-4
TGTGCCAGCAGCGCGTGGGACAGGGGGCGGAATGATGAAAAACTGTTTTTT
CASSAWDRGRNDEKLFF